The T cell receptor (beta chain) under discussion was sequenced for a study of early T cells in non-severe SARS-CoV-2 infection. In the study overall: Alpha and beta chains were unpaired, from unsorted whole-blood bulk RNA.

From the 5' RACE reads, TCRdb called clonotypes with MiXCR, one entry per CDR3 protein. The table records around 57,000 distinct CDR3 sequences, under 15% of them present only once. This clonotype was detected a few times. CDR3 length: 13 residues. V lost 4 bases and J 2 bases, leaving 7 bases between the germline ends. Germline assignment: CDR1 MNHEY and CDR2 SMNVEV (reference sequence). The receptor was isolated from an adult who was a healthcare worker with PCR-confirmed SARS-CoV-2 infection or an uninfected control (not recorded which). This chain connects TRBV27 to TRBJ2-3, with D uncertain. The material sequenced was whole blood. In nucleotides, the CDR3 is TGTGCCAGCAGTTATACCATCACAGATACGCAGTATTTT. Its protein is CASSYTITDTQYF.